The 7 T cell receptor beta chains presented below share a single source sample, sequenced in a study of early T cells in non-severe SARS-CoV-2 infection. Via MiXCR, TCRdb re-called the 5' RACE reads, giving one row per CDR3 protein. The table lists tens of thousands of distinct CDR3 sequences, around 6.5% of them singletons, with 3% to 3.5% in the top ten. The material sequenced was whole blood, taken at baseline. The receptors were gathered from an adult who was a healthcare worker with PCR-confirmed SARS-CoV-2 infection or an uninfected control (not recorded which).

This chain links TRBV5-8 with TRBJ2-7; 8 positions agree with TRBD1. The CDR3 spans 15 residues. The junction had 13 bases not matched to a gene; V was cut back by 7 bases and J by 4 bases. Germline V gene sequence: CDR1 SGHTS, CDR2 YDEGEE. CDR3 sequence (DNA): TGTGCCAGCGGGGGACGGACAGGGAAGAAATACGAGCAGTACTTC. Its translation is CASGGRTGKKYEQYF.

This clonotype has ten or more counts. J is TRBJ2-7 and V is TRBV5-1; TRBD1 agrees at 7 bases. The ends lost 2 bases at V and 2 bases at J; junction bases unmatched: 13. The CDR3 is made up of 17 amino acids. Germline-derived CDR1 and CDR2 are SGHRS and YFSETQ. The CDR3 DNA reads TGCGCCAGCAGCTTCAACCACCGACAGGGCCGGGCCTACGAGCAGTACTTC. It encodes CASSFNHRQGRAYEQYF.

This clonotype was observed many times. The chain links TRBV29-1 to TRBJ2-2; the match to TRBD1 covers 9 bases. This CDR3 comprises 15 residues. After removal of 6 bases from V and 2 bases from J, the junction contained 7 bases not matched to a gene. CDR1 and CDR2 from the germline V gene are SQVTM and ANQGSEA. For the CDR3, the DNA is TGCAGCGTAGTACAGGGGGCACTTAACACCGGGGAGCTGTTTTTT. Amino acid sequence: CSVVQGALNTGELFF.

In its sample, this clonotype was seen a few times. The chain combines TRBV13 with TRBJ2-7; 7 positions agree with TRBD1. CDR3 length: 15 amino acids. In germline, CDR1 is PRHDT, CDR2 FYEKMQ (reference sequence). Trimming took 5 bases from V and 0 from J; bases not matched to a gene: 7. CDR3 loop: CASSRDRARSYEQYF. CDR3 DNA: TGTGCCAGCAGCCGAGACAGGGCCCGCTCCTACGAGCAGTACTTC.

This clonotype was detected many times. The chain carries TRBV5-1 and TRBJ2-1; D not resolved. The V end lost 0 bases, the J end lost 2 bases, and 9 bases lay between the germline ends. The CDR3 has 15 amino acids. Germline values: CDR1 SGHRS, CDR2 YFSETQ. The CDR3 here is CASSLEAIAYNEQFF. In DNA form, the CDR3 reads TGCGCCAGCAGCTTGGAAGCGATCGCCTACAATGAGCAGTTCTTC.

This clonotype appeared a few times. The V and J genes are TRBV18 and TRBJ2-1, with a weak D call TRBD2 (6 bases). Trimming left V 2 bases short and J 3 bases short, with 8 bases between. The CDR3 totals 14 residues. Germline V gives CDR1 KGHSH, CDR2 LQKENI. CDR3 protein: CASSPGTDYNEQFF. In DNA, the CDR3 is TGTGCCAGCTCACCAGGGACTGACTACAATGAGCAGTTCTTC.

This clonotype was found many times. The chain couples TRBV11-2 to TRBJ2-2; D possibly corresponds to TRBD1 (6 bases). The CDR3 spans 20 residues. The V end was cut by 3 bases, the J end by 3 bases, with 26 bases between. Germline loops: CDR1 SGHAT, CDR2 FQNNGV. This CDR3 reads CASSLLVRRRGSQDTGELFF. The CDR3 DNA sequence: TGTGCCAGCAGCTTGTTGGTGCGGCGAAGGGGGAGTCAGGACACCGGGGAGCTGTTTTTT.